Shown below are 26 T cell receptor beta chains from a single sample sequenced in a study of cytomegalovirus exposure and HLA in healthy donors. PCR amplification relied on 60 Vbeta primers (plus 13 Jbeta primers). Sequencing was performed with immunoSEQ multiplex PCR; in TCRdb, only in-frame clones are kept and a portion is missing. The repertoire holds about 130,000 clones, with roughly a tenth as singletons. The sequencing input was PBMCs. These receptors originate from a woman between 18 and 30 years old in good health and CMV-seropositive.

Concerning this clone: Other DNA sequences from this sample encode an identical CDR3 as well. The V gene is TRBV30, the J gene TRBJ2-2; D not certain. This CDR3 is 16 amino acids long. CDR1 is GTSNPN, CDR2 SVGIG, per germline (reference sequence). V lost 4 bases, J lost 8 bases, and 23 bases lay in between. CDR3 sequence: CAWKKPTEALMGELFF. CDR3 in DNA: TGTGCCTGGAAAAAACCTACAGAAGCCCTTATGGGGGAGCTGTTTTTT.

This clone came up a few times. The V call is TRBV30, the J call TRBJ1-5; weak D call: TRBD1 (5 bases). This CDR3 spans 12 amino acids. CDR1 GTSNPN and CDR2 SVGIG come from the germline V gene (reference sequence). The V gene lost 7 bases and the J gene lost 6 bases, with 13 bases spanning the gap. CDR3 protein: CASSHQGQPQHF. The CDR3 region has the DNA TGTGCCTCTTCACATCAGGGTCAGCCCCAGCATTTT.

The sample holds one count of this clone. V and J are TRBV7-6 and TRBJ2-7; 8 bases agree with TRBD2. Trimming at V came to 5 bases and at J to 3 bases, leaving 9 bases not matched to a gene. CDR3 length: 15 amino acids. Germline CDR1 and CDR2: SGHVS and FNYEAQ. CDR3 DNA sequence: TGTGCCAGCAGCCAGACTAGCGTGGCTTACTACGAGCAGTACTTC. It translates to CASSQTSVAYYEQYF.

This clone was seen more than once but under ten times. V is TRBV2 and J is TRBJ1-4; 9 bases are shared with TRBD1. The CDR3 runs 15 residues. V lost 3 bases to trimming and J lost 8 bases; unmatched junction nucleotides: 7. Germline-derived CDR1 and CDR2 are SNHLY and FYNNEI. In DNA, the CDR3 is TGTGCCAGCAGTGACACAGGGGGCCCAGAAGAAAAACTGTTTTTT. Residues: CASSDTGGPEEKLFF.

This chain links TRBV7-9 with TRBJ2-1; the match to TRBD2 covers 10 bases. Germline trimming cut 1 base from V and 9 bases from J; bases unmatched to any gene: 9. The CDR3 consists of 16 residues. CDR1 is SEHNR, CDR2 FQNEAQ, per germline (reference sequence). The CDR3 coding sequence is TGTGCCAGCAGCTTAGATCTAGCGGGAGCATCTATTGAGCAGTTCTTC. This sequence encodes CASSLDLAGASIEQFF.

The chain recombines TRBV14 with TRBJ2-7, with a possible D match to TRBD1 (5 bases). With 4 bases removed from V and 3 bases from J, the gap between germline ends came to 7 bases. The CDR3 is 12 residues long. The V gene's germline CDR1 is SGHDN and CDR2 FVKESK. CDR3 in DNA: TGTGCCAGCAGCCCAGGGCACTACGAGCAGTACTTC. This translates into CASSPGHYEQYF.

Worth noting for this clone: The junction departs from germline at one end; a sequencing error may be responsible. The chain has TRBV28 and TRBJ2-6; TRBD1 is a possible D gene (5 bases). The CDR3 is 16 amino acids. The V gene's germline CDR1 is MDHEN and CDR2 SYDVKM. The CDR3 DNA sequence: TGTGCCAGCAGCTCCATGGTAGGGGCTGGGGCCAACTTCCTGACTTTC. This translates into CASSSMVGAGANFLTF.

The chain's CDR3 is CASSAPGNTEAFF. The CDR3 region has the DNA TGTGCCAGCTCAGCCCCGGGGAACACTGAAGCTTTCTTT. The chain has TRBV18 and TRBJ1-1; D gene ambiguous. The V end was cut by 5 bases, the J end by 1 base, with 8 bases between. Germline values: CDR1 KGHSH, CDR2 LQKENI. This CDR3 contains 13 residues.

This rearrangement joins TRBV9 to TRBJ2-2; D might be TRBD1 (5 bases). Between the trimmed V and J ends, which lost 4 bases and 1 base, there was a span of 17 bases. From germline, CDR1 is SGDLS and CDR2 YYNGEE. CDR3 length equals 17 residues. The CDR3 here is CASSPHTGTKNTGELFF. Here the CDR3 DNA reads TGTGCCAGCAGCCCGCATACAGGTACGAAGAACACCGGGGAGCTGTTTTTT.

The chain has TRBV27 and TRBJ2-1; 7 nucleotides match TRBD2. Trimming took 4 bases from V and 3 from J; bases not matched to a gene: 12. The CDR3 consists of 17 residues. The germline V gene has CDR1 MNHEY and CDR2 SMNVEV (reference sequence). The CDR3 sequence is CASSSPRTRFGYNEQFF. The CDR3 coding sequence is TGTGCCAGCAGTTCCCCCCGGACTAGGTTTGGCTACAATGAGCAGTTCTTC.

This clone was seen only a few times. The gene calls are TRBV7-2 and TRBJ2-5; the match to TRBD2 covers 9 bases. The J segment lost 2 bases and the V segment lost 1 base, leaving 5 bases of the junction unmatched. The CDR3 is 16 residues long. From germline, CDR1 is SGHTA and CDR2 FQGNSA. CDR3 in DNA: TGTGCCAGCAGCTTAGGGTGGACTAGCGTACAAGAGACCCAGTACTTC. Its protein product is CASSLGWTSVQETQYF.

The CDR3 DNA reads as TGTGCCAGCAGCTCAACGGGACTCCCGGGTTATGGCTACACCTTC. This encodes CASSSTGLPGYGYTF. The gene calls are TRBV6-5 and TRBJ1-2, with D maybe TRBD1 (5 bases). The CDR3 runs to 15 residues. The germline V gene has CDR1 MNHEY and CDR2 SVGAGI. V gave up 6 bases and J gave up 5 bases, with 19 bases separating them.

The chain is built from TRBV19 and TRBJ1-4; D may be TRBD1 (5 bases). Germline lookup yields CDR1 LNHDA and CDR2 SQIVND (reference sequence). There are 15 residues in the CDR3. Trimming stripped 4 bases from V and 7 bases from J, with 16 bases between. The CDR3 here is CASSTGTIETEKLFF. The CDR3 DNA reads as TGTGCCAGTAGTACAGGGACTATTGAAACTGAAAAACTGTTTTTT.

The CDR3 region is CSVSQGWETEAFF. CDR3 sequence (DNA): TGCAGCGTCTCACAGGGATGGGAAACTGAAGCTTTCTTT. The chain recombines TRBV29-1 with TRBJ1-1; D may be TRBD1 (6 bases). The V end lost 6 bases, the J end lost 5 bases, and 16 bases lay between the germline ends. Germline CDR1 SQVTM, CDR2 ANQGSEA. CDR3 size: 13 residues. Full variable domain (outside the CDR3, taken from reference TRBV29-1 and TRBJ1-1): SAVISQKPSRDICQRGTSLTIQCQVDSQVTMMFWYRQQPGQSLTLIATANQGSEATYESGFVIDKFPISRPNLTFSTLTVSNMSPEDSSIYLCSVSQGWETEAFFGQGTRLTVV.

This clone came up a few times. The chain carries TRBV5-4 and TRBJ2-2; 7 bases match TRBD2. This CDR3 comprises 16 residues. The germline V gene encodes CDR1 SGHNT and CDR2 YYREEE (reference sequence). V lost 1 base to trimming and J lost 4 bases; unmatched junction nucleotides: 7. The CDR3 DNA follows: TGTGCCAGCAGCTTGTCGGGAGGTTTTGTCACCGGGGAGCTGTTTTTT. Translating gives CASSLSGGFVTGELFF.

The V call is TRBV27, the J call TRBJ2-1; 8 bases fit TRBD2. Germline assignment: CDR1 MNHEY and CDR2 SMNVEV (reference sequence). Trimming removed 7 bases from V and 13 bases from J; junction bases left unmatched: 12. CDR3 size: 13 residues. The CDR3, as DNA: TGTGCCAGCAAGTTTAGGGCTAGCGGGTTCCAGTTCTTC. It codes for CASKFRASGFQFF.

This clone was seen only a few times. The chain combines TRBV20-1 with TRBJ1-2; no firm D call. The V and J ends lost 7 bases and 8 bases respectively, with 8 bases between them. The CDR3 consists of 9 residues. Germline-derived CDR1 and CDR2 are DFQATT and SNEGSKA (reference sequence). The CDR3 DNA reads as TGCAGTGTCGTGGGCGGCTACACCTTC. Protein: CSVVGGYTF.

This clone was counted a few times. The genes are TRBV7-6 and TRBJ1-2; 9 nucleotides agree with TRBD1. The V gene end was trimmed by 4 bases and the J gene end by 10 bases; junction bases not matched to a gene: 7. CDR3 length equals 13 residues. Germline CDR1 and CDR2: SGHVS and FNYEAQ. The CDR3 sequence is CASSSGQGNSYTF. In nucleotides, the CDR3 is TGTGCCAGCAGCTCCGGACAGGGGAATTCCTACACCTTC.

The chain couples TRBV2 to TRBJ1-3; D is uncertain. In germline, CDR1 is SNHLY, CDR2 FYNNEI. The CDR3 length is 13 residues. Between the trimmed V and J ends, which lost 6 bases and 4 bases, there was a span of 10 bases. CDR3 loop: CASSRNQGNTIYF. CDR3 nucleotide sequence: TGTGCCAGCAGCCGAAACCAGGGAAACACCATATATTTT. The full variable domain, completed using reference TRBV2 and TRBJ1-3, is EPEVTQTPSHQVTQMGQEVILRCVPISNHLYFYWYRQILGQKVEFLVSFYNNEISEKSEIFDDQFSVERPDGSNFTLKIRSTKLEDSAMYFCASSRNQGNTIYFGEGSWLTVV.

The CDR3 reads CASSLGTFYNEQFF. CDR3 nucleotide sequence: TGCGCCAGCAGCTTAGGGACTTTCTACAATGAGCAGTTCTTC. This chain connects TRBV4-1 to TRBJ2-1, with a possible D match to TRBD2 (6 bases). The germline gives CDR1 MGHRA, CDR2 YSYEKL. The CDR3 sequence is 14 residues long. Trimming pared 5 bases from V and 3 bases from J, leaving 11 bases between.

This clone appeared a few times. The chain carries TRBV11-3 and TRBJ2-5; D is undetermined. Germline V gene data show CDR1 as SGHNT and CDR2 as YENEEA. CDR3 length: 14 amino acids. V dropped 1 base and J dropped 4 bases, with 10 bases sitting between them. The CDR3 region is CASSLAGGRETQYF. CDR3 in DNA: TGTGCCAGCAGCTTAGCCGGCGGCCGAGAGACCCAGTACTTC. Using reference TRBV11-3 and TRBJ2-5 for the parts outside the CDR3, the full variable domain is EAGVVQSPRYKIIEKKQPVAFWCNPISGHNTLYWYLQNLGQGPELLIRYENEEAVDDSQLPKDRFSAERLKGVDSTLKIQPAELGDSAVYLCASSLAGGRETQYFGPGTRLLVL.

In its sample, this clone was seen a few times. This chain joins TRBV7-9 and TRBJ2-7; 7 bases agree with TRBD2. The CDR3 totals 15 residues. V dropped 1 base and J dropped 4; count of bases not matched to a gene: 7. CDR1 is SEHNR, CDR2 FQNEAQ, per germline (reference sequence). For the CDR3, the DNA is TGTGCCAGCAGCTTAGGGGGTCTAGCGGATTACGAGCAGTACTTC. Its translation is CASSLGGLADYEQYF.

The chain uses TRBV7-3 and TRBJ2-1; 9 bases match TRBD2. The junction had 6 bases not matched to a gene; V was cut back by 3 bases and J by 6 bases. The CDR3 covers 15 residues. Looked up from germline, CDR1 is SGHTA and CDR2 is FQGTGA. The CDR3 DNA is TGTGCCAGCAGCTTGAGTAGCGGGAGTTTCAATGAGCAGTTCTTC. It is translated as CASSLSSGSFNEQFF.

This clone showed up just a few times. The CDR3 bases are TGTGCCAGCTCACCCGTCTTGGACTACTTTAACTATGGCTACACCTTC. Encoded protein: CASSPVLDYFNYGYTF. V usage is TRBV18 and J usage is TRBJ1-2; D call uncertain. The V end lost 3 bases, the J end lost 1 base, and 15 bases lay between the germline ends. This CDR3 has 16 amino acids. CDR1 is KGHSH, CDR2 LQKENI, per germline.

The chain employs TRBV5-1 and TRBJ1-4, with 7 bases fitting TRBD1. There are 13 residues in the CDR3. With 4 bases clipped from V and 10 bases from J, the junction kept 7 bases outside the gene matches. Germline V lookup: CDR1 SGHRS, CDR2 YFSETQ. CDR3 coding DNA: TGCGCCAGCAGCCTGAGGGGGCCGGGAAAACTGTTTTTT. Its translation is CASSLRGPGKLFF.

This clone was picked up a small number of times. The gene calls are TRBV28 and TRBJ2-5, with D perhaps TRBD2 (5 bases). This CDR3 has 13 residues. V dropped 4 bases and J dropped 5 bases, with 11 bases sitting between them. Germline V gene data show CDR1 as MDHEN and CDR2 as SYDVKM. In DNA form, the CDR3 reads TGTGCCAGCAGTTCTCGGGGTTGGGAGACCCAGTACTTC. It translates to CASSSRGWETQYF.